This entry concerns a single TCR beta chain. Its antigen is still unknown. Germline V gene sequence: CDR1 SNHLY, CDR2 FYNNEI. This CDR3 has 17 residues. With 3 bases clipped from V and 5 bases from J, the junction kept 9 bases outside the gene matches. Repertoires were generated with immunoSEQ multiplex PCR, while TCRdb's copy carries only in-frame clones and drops some. The data hold about 8,000 clones, with about 77% observed a single time. Each case's diagnosis was confirmed by two pathologists on H&E. The sample is drawn from a study of immune evolution from preneoplasia to lung adenocarcinoma. The study's findings and limits: Later-stage lesions seemingly showed higher T cell density and diversity than normal lung. Top clone share appeared to fall from AAH through AIS, MIA, adenocarcinoma.

The chain combines TRBV2 with TRBJ2-3, with 12 nucleotides matching TRBD2. Sequencing input: FFPE adjacent normal lung tissue. The sequence was collected from a person between 70 and 80 years old with lung adenocarcinoma. The CDR3 sequence is CASSEKLAGGRKDTQYF. The CDR3 DNA follows: TGTGCCAGCAGTGAGAAACTAGCGGGAGGTCGCAAAGATACGCAGTATTTT.